Listed below are T cell receptor beta chains from one sample, sequenced in a study of T-cell memory formation after mild COVID-19. TCRdb itself ran the 5' RACE reads through MiXCR, one entry per CDR3 protein. The repertoire holds hundreds of thousands of distinct CDR3 sequences, around 18% seen once, with 8.4% in the top ten. The sequenced material came from PBMCs or a T cell subset sorted from them (not recorded which). These receptors came from an adult woman who had mild COVID-19 (a few samples of this study predate the infection). Cell type and time point are not known. The CDR3 runs from the conserved cysteine through the conserved F or W. Fields, in order: clone size, J gene, V gene, D gene, CDR3 protein, CDR3 DNA. A D gene is named only where the DNA matches it firmly. Clone size is shown for a subset of rows, as once, few, many or a class of expanded clone.

clone_size: few; j_call: TRBJ2-3; v_call: TRBV9; d_call: NA; cdr3_aa: CASSALRGDTQYF; cdr3_nt: TGTGCCAGCAGCGCCCTTAGGGGAGATACGCAGTATTTT
clone_size: NA; j_call: TRBJ2-2; v_call: TRBV19; d_call: TRBD1; cdr3_aa: CASSAGGRTGELFF; cdr3_nt: TGTGCCAGTTCGGCAGGGGGTAGAACCGGGGAGCTGTTTTTT
clone_size: many; j_call: TRBJ2-7; v_call: TRBV4-3; d_call: NA; cdr3_aa: CASSLEVTVSYEQYF; cdr3_nt: TGCGCCAGCAGCCTAGAGGTAACAGTCTCCTACGAGCAGTACTTC
clone_size: NA; j_call: TRBJ2-2; v_call: TRBV4-3; d_call: NA; cdr3_aa: CASSHGTFNTGELFF; cdr3_nt: TGCGCCAGCAGCCACGGGACATTTAACACCGGGGAGCTGTTTTTT
clone_size: few; j_call: TRBJ2-4; v_call: TRBV7-9; d_call: NA; cdr3_aa: CASSLAQGGSIQYF; cdr3_nt: TGTGCCAGCAGCTTAGCGCAGGGAGGAAGCATTCAGTACTTC
clone_size: few; j_call: TRBJ1-5; v_call: TRBV15; d_call: NA; cdr3_aa: CATSRADFQPQHF; cdr3_nt: TGTGCCACCAGCAGGGCCGATTTCCAGCCCCAGCATTTT
clone_size: NA; j_call: TRBJ1-5; v_call: TRBV2; d_call: TRBD1; cdr3_aa: CASSGRTGQHSNQPQHF; cdr3_nt: TGTGCCAGCAGTGGTAGGACAGGGCAACATAGCAATCAGCCCCAGCATTTT
clone_size: NA; j_call: TRBJ2-5; v_call: TRBV25-1; d_call: NA; cdr3_aa: CASSERAYQETQYF; cdr3_nt: TGTGCCAGCAGTGAGAGGGCCTATCAAGAGACCCAGTACTTC
clone_size: NA; j_call: TRBJ2-3; v_call: TRBV10-3; d_call: NA; cdr3_aa: CAIRGRTSVRTDTQYF; cdr3_nt: TGTGCCATCAGGGGACGGACCTCAGTTCGCACAGATACGCAGTATTTT
clone_size: NA; j_call: TRBJ1-2; v_call: TRBV29-1; d_call: NA; cdr3_aa: CSATQGGESGDYGYTF; cdr3_nt: TGCAGCGCGACCCAGGGAGGGGAATCCGGGGACTATGGCTACACCTTC
clone_size: few; j_call: TRBJ1-2; v_call: TRBV7-3; d_call: TRBD1; cdr3_aa: CASSQRDSHYGYTF; cdr3_nt: TGTGCCAGCAGCCAACGGGACAGCCACTATGGCTACACCTTC
clone_size: NA; j_call: TRBJ2-7; v_call: TRBV3-1; d_call: NA; cdr3_aa: CASSQVTQGEQYF; cdr3_nt: TGTGCCAGCAGCCAAGTCACCCAAGGCGAGCAGTACTTC
clone_size: NA; j_call: TRBJ1-1; v_call: TRBV12-3/TRBV12-4; d_call: NA; cdr3_aa: CASSFGGYGTEAFF; cdr3_nt: TGTGCCAGCAGTTTTGGGGGGTATGGGACTGAAGCTTTCTTT
clone_size: NA; j_call: TRBJ1-1; v_call: TRBV30; d_call: TRBD1; cdr3_aa: CAWRGQLNTEAFF; cdr3_nt: TGTGCCTGGAGGGGACAGTTGAACACTGAAGCTTTCTTT
clone_size: NA; j_call: TRBJ2-4; v_call: TRBV6-6; d_call: TRBD1; cdr3_aa: CASSSGTGGKDIQYF; cdr3_nt: TGTGCCAGCAGTTCCGGGACAGGGGGCAAAGACATTCAGTACTTC
clone_size: NA; j_call: TRBJ1-1; v_call: TRBV5-1; d_call: NA; cdr3_aa: CASSLGTQGNTEAFF; cdr3_nt: TGCGCCAGCAGCTTGGGGACACAGGGGAACACTGAAGCTTTCTTT
clone_size: NA; j_call: TRBJ2-7; v_call: TRBV6-6; d_call: TRBD2; cdr3_aa: CASSYSDGGAGEQYF; cdr3_nt: TGTGCCAGCAGTTACTCGGACGGGGGGGCAGGAGAGCAGTACTTC
clone_size: NA; j_call: TRBJ2-3; v_call: TRBV9; d_call: TRBD2; cdr3_aa: CASSGSGGAADTQYF; cdr3_nt: TGTGCCAGCAGCGGGAGCGGGGGGGCAGCGGATACGCAGTATTTT
clone_size: few; j_call: TRBJ1-1; v_call: TRBV5-1; d_call: NA; cdr3_aa: CASSLRTELNTEAFF; cdr3_nt: TGCGCCAGCAGCCTACGGACAGAGCTGAACACTGAAGCTTTCTTT
clone_size: few; j_call: TRBJ2-7; v_call: TRBV15; d_call: NA; cdr3_aa: CATSRERAVTYEQYF; cdr3_nt: TGTGCCACCAGCAGAGAAAGAGCGGTGACCTACGAGCAGTACTTC
clone_size: NA; j_call: TRBJ2-5; v_call: TRBV5-1; d_call: TRBD1; cdr3_aa: CASSFGTGAETQYF; cdr3_nt: TGCGCCAGCAGCTTCGGGACAGGCGCCGAGACCCAGTACTTC
clone_size: NA; j_call: TRBJ2-7; v_call: TRBV12-3/TRBV12-4; d_call: TRBD2; cdr3_aa: CASSLTSGDYEQYF; cdr3_nt: TGTGCCAGCAGTTTGACTAGCGGGGACTACGAGCAGTACTTC
clone_size: NA; j_call: TRBJ2-7; v_call: TRBV4-1; d_call: NA; cdr3_aa: CASSQDYRQFYF; cdr3_nt: TGCGCCAGCAGCCAAGACTACAGGCAGTTTTACTTC
clone_size: NA; j_call: TRBJ2-1; v_call: TRBV5-4; d_call: NA; cdr3_aa: CASSRTGRDEQFF; cdr3_nt: TGTGCCAGCAGCCGGACAGGGAGGGATGAGCAGTTCTTC
clone_size: NA; j_call: TRBJ1-2; v_call: TRBV29-1; d_call: TRBD1; cdr3_aa: CSVGWGQGASGYTF; cdr3_nt: TGCAGCGTTGGGTGGGGACAGGGGGCCTCTGGCTACACCTTC
clone_size: few; j_call: TRBJ2-7; v_call: TRBV18; d_call: TRBD2; cdr3_aa: CASSPLPPAGGQCEQYF; cdr3_nt: TGTGCCAGCTCACCACTACCCCCAGCGGGAGGGCAGTGTGAGCAGTACTTC
clone_size: few; j_call: TRBJ1-4; v_call: TRBV7-6; d_call: NA; cdr3_aa: CASSGGTGINEKLFF; cdr3_nt: TGTGCCAGCAGCGGAGGAACAGGGATAAATGAAAAACTGTTTTTT
clone_size: NA; j_call: TRBJ2-3; v_call: TRBV7-6; d_call: NA; cdr3_aa: CASSREGGPDTQYF; cdr3_nt: TGTGCCAGCAGCCGTGAGGGGGGACCAGATACGCAGTATTTT
clone_size: NA; j_call: TRBJ1-1; v_call: TRBV5-8; d_call: NA; cdr3_aa: CASSLAGRLNTEAFF; cdr3_nt: TGTGCCAGCAGCTTGGCCGGGAGGCTGAACACTGAAGCTTTCTTT
clone_size: few; j_call: TRBJ2-3; v_call: TRBV19; d_call: TRBD2; cdr3_aa: CASSRAGGPQDTQYF; cdr3_nt: TGTGCCAGTAGTAGGGCGGGAGGGCCGCAAGATACGCAGTATTTT
clone_size: few; j_call: TRBJ2-4; v_call: TRBV4-1; d_call: NA; cdr3_aa: CASSQTRVPKNIQYF; cdr3_nt: TGCGCCAGCAGCCAGACGCGGGTCCCCAAAAACATTCAGTACTTC
clone_size: few; j_call: TRBJ2-3; v_call: TRBV6-5; d_call: NA; cdr3_aa: CASSYSRSGWDTQYF; cdr3_nt: TGTGCCAGCAGTTACTCACGGTCCGGGTGGGATACGCAGTATTTT
clone_size: NA; j_call: TRBJ2-7; v_call: TRBV6-1; d_call: TRBD1; cdr3_aa: CASSENLGQGGYEQYF; cdr3_nt: TGTGCCAGCAGTGAAAATTTGGGACAGGGAGGCTACGAGCAGTACTTC
clone_size: few; j_call: TRBJ1-2; v_call: TRBV6-1; d_call: TRBD1; cdr3_aa: CASSTPDRVSYGYTF; cdr3_nt: TGTGCCAGCAGTACCCCGGACAGGGTGTCCTATGGCTACACCTTC
clone_size: few; j_call: TRBJ2-7; v_call: TRBV19; d_call: TRBD2; cdr3_aa: CASSPTSGSVGEQYF; cdr3_nt: TGTGCCAGTAGTCCTACTAGCGGGAGTGTGGGAGAGCAGTACTTC
clone_size: NA; j_call: TRBJ2-1; v_call: TRBV5-1; d_call: TRBD2; cdr3_aa: CASSLYGGDSYNEQFF; cdr3_nt: TGCGCCAGCAGCTTGTACGGGGGGGACTCCTACAATGAGCAGTTCTTC
clone_size: NA; j_call: TRBJ2-7; v_call: TRBV24-1; d_call: TRBD1; cdr3_aa: CATSDSGQGSYEQYF; cdr3_nt: TGTGCCACCAGTGATTCGGGACAGGGCTCCTACGAGCAGTACTTC
clone_size: few; j_call: TRBJ1-3; v_call: TRBV2; d_call: NA; cdr3_aa: CASSAISSGNTIYF; cdr3_nt: TGTGCCAGCAGTGCTATCAGTTCTGGAAACACCATATATTTT
clone_size: NA; j_call: TRBJ1-2; v_call: TRBV9; d_call: TRBD1; cdr3_aa: CASSVTGDFYGYTF; cdr3_nt: TGTGCCAGCAGCGTAACAGGGGATTTCTATGGCTACACCTTC
clone_size: many; j_call: TRBJ2-5; v_call: TRBV5-1; d_call: TRBD2; cdr3_aa: CASSSRTSGGAETQYF; cdr3_nt: TGCGCCAGCAGCTCCCGGACTAGCGGGGGGGCGGAGACCCAGTACTTC
clone_size: few; j_call: TRBJ2-3; v_call: TRBV5-4; d_call: NA; cdr3_aa: CASSRPGSLSTDTQYF; cdr3_nt: TGTGCCAGCAGCCGTCCAGGGTCTTTGAGCACAGATACGCAGTATTTT
clone_size: NA; j_call: TRBJ2-2; v_call: TRBV30; d_call: NA; cdr3_aa: CAWGRDGTGELFF; cdr3_nt: TGTGCCTGGGGGAGAGATGGCACCGGGGAGCTGTTTTTT
clone_size: NA; j_call: TRBJ2-5; v_call: TRBV7-2; d_call: NA; cdr3_aa: CASSFLSGGSETQYF; cdr3_nt: TGTGCCAGCAGCTTCCTGTCAGGGGGGTCAGAGACCCAGTACTTC
clone_size: NA; j_call: TRBJ2-7; v_call: TRBV6-2/TRBV6-3; d_call: NA; cdr3_aa: CASGRTVTYEQYF; cdr3_nt: TGTGCCAGCGGGCGTACAGTAACCTACGAGCAGTACTTC
clone_size: few; j_call: TRBJ2-7; v_call: TRBV4-3; d_call: NA; cdr3_aa: CASSQDWPESEQYF; cdr3_nt: TGCGCCAGCAGCCAAGATTGGCCGGAAAGCGAGCAGTACTTC
clone_size: few; j_call: TRBJ1-1; v_call: TRBV4-1; d_call: TRBD1; cdr3_aa: CASSQVRDRNTEAFF; cdr3_nt: TGCGCCAGCAGCCAAGTCCGGGACAGGAACACTGAAGCTTTCTTT
clone_size: few; j_call: TRBJ2-7; v_call: TRBV9; d_call: NA; cdr3_aa: CASSGNDPEQYF; cdr3_nt: TGTGCCAGCAGCGGCAATGACCCCGAGCAGTACTTC
clone_size: few; j_call: TRBJ2-1; v_call: TRBV29-1; d_call: NA; cdr3_aa: CSVAGASSYNEQFF; cdr3_nt: TGCAGCGTTGCAGGGGCCTCGTCCTACAATGAGCAGTTCTTC
clone_size: NA; j_call: TRBJ2-7; v_call: TRBV6-6; d_call: NA; cdr3_aa: CASSRGGPYEQYF; cdr3_nt: TGTGCCAGCAGTCGTGGCGGCCCCTACGAGCAGTACTTC
clone_size: NA; j_call: TRBJ1-4; v_call: TRBV19; d_call: TRBD1; cdr3_aa: CASTRTGWTNEKLFF; cdr3_nt: TGTGCCAGTACCCGGACAGGGTGGACTAATGAAAAACTGTTTTTT
clone_size: NA; j_call: TRBJ1-2; v_call: TRBV4-3; d_call: NA; cdr3_aa: CASSQAGPGLNYGYTF; cdr3_nt: TGCGCCAGCAGCCAAGCAGGTCCGGGCCTTAACTATGGCTACACCTTC
clone_size: NA; j_call: TRBJ2-7; v_call: TRBV20-1; d_call: NA; cdr3_aa: CSARPGGTYEQYF; cdr3_nt: TGCAGTGCTAGGCCCGGTGGGACTTACGAGCAGTACTTC
clone_size: NA; j_call: TRBJ2-7; v_call: TRBV29-1; d_call: NA; cdr3_aa: CSATAAANEQYF; cdr3_nt: TGCAGCGCCACGGCGGCAGCAAACGAGCAGTACTTC
clone_size: NA; j_call: TRBJ2-3; v_call: TRBV12-3/TRBV12-4; d_call: NA; cdr3_aa: CASGPSDTRTQYF; cdr3_nt: TGTGCCAGCGGGCCTAGCGATACGAGAACGCAGTATTTT
clone_size: few; j_call: TRBJ1-1; v_call: TRBV6-2/TRBV6-3; d_call: TRBD1; cdr3_aa: CASRRQGTNTEAFF; cdr3_nt: TGTGCCAGCAGAAGACAGGGGACGAACACTGAAGCTTTCTTT
clone_size: NA; j_call: TRBJ2-6; v_call: TRBV25-1; d_call: TRBD1; cdr3_aa: CASSADREPGANVLTF; cdr3_nt: TGTGCCAGCAGTGCTGACAGGGAACCTGGGGCCAACGTCCTGACTTTC
clone_size: NA; j_call: TRBJ1-3; v_call: TRBV4-3; d_call: NA; cdr3_aa: CASSDSSGGNTIYF; cdr3_nt: TGCGCCAGCAGCGACAGCTCAGGTGGAAACACCATATATTTT
clone_size: few; j_call: TRBJ1-1; v_call: TRBV24-1; d_call: NA; cdr3_aa: CATRAQGNTEAFF; cdr3_nt: TGTGCCACCAGAGCACAGGGGAACACTGAAGCTTTCTTT
clone_size: NA; j_call: TRBJ2-5; v_call: TRBV9; d_call: NA; cdr3_aa: CASSVFLGETQYF; cdr3_nt: TGTGCCAGCAGCGTATTCCTCGGGGAGACCCAGTACTTC
clone_size: NA; j_call: TRBJ1-2; v_call: TRBV7-2; d_call: NA; cdr3_aa: CASSLRADSQGF; cdr3_nt: TGTGCCAGCAGCTTACGAGCGGACAGCCAGGGCTTC